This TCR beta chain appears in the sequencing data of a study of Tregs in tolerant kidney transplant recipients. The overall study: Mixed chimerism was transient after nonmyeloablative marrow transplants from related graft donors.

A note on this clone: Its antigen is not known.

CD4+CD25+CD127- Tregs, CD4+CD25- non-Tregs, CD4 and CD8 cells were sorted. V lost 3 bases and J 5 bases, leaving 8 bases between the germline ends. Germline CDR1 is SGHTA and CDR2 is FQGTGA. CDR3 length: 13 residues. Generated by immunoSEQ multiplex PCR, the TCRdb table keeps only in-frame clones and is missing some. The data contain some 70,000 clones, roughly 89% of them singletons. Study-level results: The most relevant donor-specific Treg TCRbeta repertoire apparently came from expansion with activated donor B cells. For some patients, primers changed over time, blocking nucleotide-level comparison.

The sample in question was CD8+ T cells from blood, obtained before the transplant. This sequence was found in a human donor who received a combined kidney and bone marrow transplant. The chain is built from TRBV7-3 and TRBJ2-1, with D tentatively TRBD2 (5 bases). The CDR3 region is CASSFGLHNEQFF. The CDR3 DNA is TGTGCCAGCAGCTTCGGACTTCACAATGAGCAGTTCTTC. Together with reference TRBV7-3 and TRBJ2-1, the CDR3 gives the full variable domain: GAGVSQTPSNKVTEKGKYVELRCDPISGHTALYWYRQSLGQGPEFLIYFQGTGAADDSGLPNDRFFAVRPEGSVSTLKIQRTERGDSAVYLCASSFGLHNEQFFGPGTRLTVL.